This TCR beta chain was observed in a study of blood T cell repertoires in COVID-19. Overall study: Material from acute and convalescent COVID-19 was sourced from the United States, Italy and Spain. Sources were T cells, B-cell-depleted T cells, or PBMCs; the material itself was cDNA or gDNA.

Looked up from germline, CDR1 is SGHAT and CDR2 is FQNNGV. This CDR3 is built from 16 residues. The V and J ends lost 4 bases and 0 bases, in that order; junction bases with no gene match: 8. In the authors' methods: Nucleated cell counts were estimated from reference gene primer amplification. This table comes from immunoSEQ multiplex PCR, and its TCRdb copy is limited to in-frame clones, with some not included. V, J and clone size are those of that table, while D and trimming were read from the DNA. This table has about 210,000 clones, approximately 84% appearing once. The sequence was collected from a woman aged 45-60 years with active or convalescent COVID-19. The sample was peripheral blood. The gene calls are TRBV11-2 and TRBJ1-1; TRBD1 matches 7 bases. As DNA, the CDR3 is TGTGCCAGCAGCTCTAGACCGGGACAGCTGAACACTGAAGCTTTCTTT. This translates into CASSSRPGQLNTEAFF.